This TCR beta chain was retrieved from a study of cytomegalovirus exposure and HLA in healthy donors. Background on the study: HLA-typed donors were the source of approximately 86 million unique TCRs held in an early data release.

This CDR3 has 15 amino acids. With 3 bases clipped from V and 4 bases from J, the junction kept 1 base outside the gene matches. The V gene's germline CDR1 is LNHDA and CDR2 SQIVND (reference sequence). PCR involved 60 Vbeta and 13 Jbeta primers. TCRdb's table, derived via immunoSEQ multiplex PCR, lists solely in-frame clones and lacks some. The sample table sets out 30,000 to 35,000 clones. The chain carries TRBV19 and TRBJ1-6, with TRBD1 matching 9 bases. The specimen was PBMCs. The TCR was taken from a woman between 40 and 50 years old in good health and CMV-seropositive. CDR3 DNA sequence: TGTGCCAGTAGTATGGACAGGGGATATAATTCACCCCTCCACTTT. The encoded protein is CASSMDRGYNSPLHF.